These 2 T cell receptor beta chains were all obtained from the same sample, sequenced in a study of PD-1 blockade in classical Hodgkin lymphoma. The time point denotes: newly diagnosed, previously untreated cHL patient sample. CD4+ T cells were purified from thawed PBMCs by magnetic negative selection. Assay used: immunoSEQ multiplex PCR; TCRdb lists only in-frame clones, some missing. The sample lists 25,000 to 30,000 clones, around 89% occurring once. Sample: CD4+ T cells from blood. Source of these receptors: a human donor with classical Hodgkin lymphoma.

The J gene is TRBJ2-2, the V gene TRBV6-5; 7 bases line up with TRBD1. Trimming at V came to 2 bases and at J to 6 bases, leaving 6 bases not matched to a gene. The CDR3 is made up of 15 amino acids. CDR1 MNHEY and CDR2 SVGAGI come from the germline V gene. The CDR3 region has the DNA TGTGCCAGCAGTTACCAGGGGGTTACAGCCGGGGAGCTGTTTTTT. Its translation is CASSYQGVTAGELFF.

The rearrangement uses TRBV7-2 and TRBJ2-1, with 8 bases that match TRBD1. With V trimmed by 5 bases and J by 6 bases, 9 bases remained unmatched. Germline loops: CDR1 SGHTA, CDR2 FQGNSA. The length of the CDR3 is 15 residues. The CDR3 loop is CASSPRTGIGNEQFF. The CDR3 DNA follows: TGTGCCAGCAGCCCTCGGACAGGGATCGGCAATGAGCAGTTCTTC.